This T cell receptor (beta chain) comes out of a study of blood T cell repertoires in COVID-19 (dated by TCRdb to 2020 to 2021). Concerning the study at large: Samples covering the acute and convalescent phases of COVID-19 were provided by collaborators in the United States, Italy and Spain. The dataset comprised deeply sampled blood TCRbeta repertoires from subjects exposed to, actively infected with, or recovered from COVID-19. The sample metadata nearly always contained a de-identified subject ID, COVID-19 status, age in years and sex. The repertoires were released in a freely available public database meant as a resource for research on the immune response to SARS-CoV-2. Where available, HLA class I and class II types were obtained from metadata supplied by the sample provider rather than from assay-based typing. The material from the prospective study consisted of cDNA or gDNA derived from T cells, B-cell-depleted T cells, or PBMCs. Samples were obtained from the ongoing ImmuneRACE study (first 160 participants) and from 1,254 subjects provided by 6 global collaborators.

From cysteine to phenylalanine, the CDR3 is 14 amino acids long. Only the CDR3 portion is preserved as DNA: 42 bases, with reading frame beginning at the first base. V is clipped by 5 bases and J by 5 bases, and the sequence between their germline boundaries is 16 bases long. According to the germline V gene, CDR1 reads SGHTA and CDR2 reads FQGNSA. What the study reported, not specific to this receptor: Clinical and demographic metadata were provided uncurated, with the amount varying by source and participant.

Notes on this clone: The antigen it recognizes is unknown. No base quality information exists; no much larger clone differs at one position.

TCRbeta CDR3 regions were amplified from genomic DNA by means of the immunoSEQ Assay, a bias-controlled multiplex PCR. The paper's processing steps were these. The number of nucleated cells in each sample was estimated from the amplification of reference gene primers within the assay. To quantify the absolute abundance of each unique TCRbeta CDR3 rearrangement, sequence reads were collapsed and filtered. For each sample, productive Simpson clonality was calculated as the square root of Simpson's diversity index over productive rearrangements. The table was pulled from immuneACCESS by TCRdb, which kept in-frame rearrangements only. Such tables lose some clones; where checked, under half of the loss comes from unresolved V genes, and the rest has no known cause. That table is the source of V, J and clone size, and D and trimming were worked out from the DNA. The sample table lists 70,000 to 90,000 clones, 88% of them with a count of one. The top ten clonotypes cover roughly 45% of the sample.

Whole blood was collected in K2EDTA tubes by collaborating institutions according to the institutions' own protocols. For TCRbeta analysis, collaborator samples were shipped as frozen whole blood, as isolated PBMCs, or as DNA extracted from either sample type. Sequencing was carried out using peripheral blood. The clonotype originates from a human donor in a cohort sampled during active COVID-19. The rearrangement combines TRBV7-2 with TRBJ2-7, with a tentative D gene TRBD1 over 6 matching bases. The CDR3 reads CASSPEGGSDEQYF. The nucleotide sequence reads TGTGCCAGCAGCCCAGAAGGGGGTTCCGACGAGCAGTACTTC.